The clone carrying this TCR beta chain has just one count. The data were taken from a study of blood T cell repertoires in COVID-19. Study-wide context: Samples of COVID-19 (acute and convalescent) were obtained from the United States, Italy and Spain.

In the original processing: Amplification with reference gene primers provided the estimates of nucleated cell counts. The table came from immunoSEQ multiplex PCR; TCRdb's copy has only in-frame clones and leaves some out. The D gene and trimming were derived from the DNA, and the V and J assignments and clone size from that table. Of 430,000 or so clones in the sample, 85% to 90% were seen once. Germline CDR1 SGHVS, CDR2 FNYEAQ. The CDR3 has 13 residues. V lost 5 bases, J lost 6 bases, and 13 bases lay in between. Cohorts were assigned according to the clinical history that participants reported. The sequencing sample was made of PBMCs or T cells enriched from blood (not recorded which). The receptor was isolated from a middle-aged woman who had recovered from COVID-19. The chain recombines TRBV7-6 with TRBJ1-2; a weak D match, TRBD1 (6 bases). This CDR3 is CASSTPDSHGYTF. Written as DNA, the CDR3 is TGTGCCAGCAGCACCCCGGACAGTCATGGCTACACCTTC. Supplemented by reference TRBV7-6 and TRBJ1-2, the full variable domain reads GAGVSQSPRYKVTKRGQDVALRCDPISGHVSLYWYRQALGQGPEFLTYFNYEAQQDKSGLPNDRFSAERPEGSISTLTIQRTEQRDSAMYRCASSTPDSHGYTFGSGTRLTVV.